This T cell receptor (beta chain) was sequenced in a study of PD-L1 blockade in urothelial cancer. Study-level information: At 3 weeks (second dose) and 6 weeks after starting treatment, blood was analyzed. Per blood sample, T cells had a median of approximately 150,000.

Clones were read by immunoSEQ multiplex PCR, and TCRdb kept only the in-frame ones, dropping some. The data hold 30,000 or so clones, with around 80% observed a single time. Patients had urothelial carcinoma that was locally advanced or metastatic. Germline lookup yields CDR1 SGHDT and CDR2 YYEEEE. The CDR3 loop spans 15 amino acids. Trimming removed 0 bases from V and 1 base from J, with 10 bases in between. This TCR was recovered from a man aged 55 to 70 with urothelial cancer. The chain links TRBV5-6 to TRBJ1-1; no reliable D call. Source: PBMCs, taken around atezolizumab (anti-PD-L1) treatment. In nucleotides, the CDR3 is TGTGCCAGCAGCTTGGGGCGGCAGCCGAACACTGAAGCTTTCTTT. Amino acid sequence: CASSLGRQPNTEAFF.